The 31 T cell receptor beta chains presented below share a single source sample, sequenced in a study of T cells in Graves' hyperthyroidism and ophthalmopathy. The investigators amplified TCR beta CDR3 regions from RNA transcripts. The HTBI primer set served for first-round RT-PCR of the TCR CDR3. MiXCR was run by TCRdb on the multiplex PCR reads, yielding one entry per CDR3 protein. The sample consists of about 420,000 distinct CDR3 sequences, roughly an eighth of them appearing once. Material: blood. The source of these receptors is a woman in her late teens or twenties with Graves' hyperthyroidism.

This clonotype was counted many times. This chain connects TRBV20-1 to TRBJ1-5, with 9 bases fitting TRBD1. There are 14 residues in the CDR3. Germline V gives CDR1 DFQATT, CDR2 SNEGSKA (reference sequence). CDR3 DNA: TGCAGCACAACAGGGGGCCCTCGCAATCAGCCCCAGCATTTT. Protein: CSTTGGPRNQPQHF.

V and J are TRBV6-5 and TRBJ2-7; 11 bases align to TRBD2. The germline gives CDR1 MNHEY, CDR2 SVGAGI. V lost 2 bases to trimming and J lost 2 bases; unmatched junction nucleotides: 8. The CDR3 runs to 17 residues. The CDR3 sequence is CASSYPEIAGGPYEQYF. The DNA of the CDR3 is TGTGCCAGCAGTTACCCTGAAATAGCGGGAGGGCCCTACGAGCAGTACTTC.

The V and J genes are TRBV10-3 and TRBJ1-5, with D unclear. CDR1 and CDR2 (germline): ENHRY, SYGVKD. The CDR3 extends over 12 amino acids. V shed 4 bases and J shed 4 bases, with 5 bases lying between them. The DNA for the CDR3 is TGTGCCATCAGTGGCCCGAATCAGCCCCAGCATTTT. Translated, it gives CAISGPNQPQHF.

This clonotype was counted many times. This rearrangement joins TRBV3-1 to TRBJ1-1; weak D call: TRBD1 (5 bases). Germline loops: CDR1 LGHDT, CDR2 YNNKEL (reference sequence). Between the trimmed V and J ends, which lost 4 bases and 10 bases, there was a span of 16 bases. The CDR3 has 13 amino acids. The CDR3 spells CASSPSGLGRAFF. CDR3 coding DNA: TGTGCCAGCAGCCCCAGCGGCCTGGGACGAGCTTTCTTT. Full variable domain (missing parts from reference TRBV3-1 and TRBJ1-1): DTAVSQTPKYLVTQMGNDKSIKCEQNLGHDTMYWYKQDSKKFLKIMFSYNNKELIINETVPNRFSPKSPDKAHLNLHINSLELGDSAVYFCASSPSGLGRAFFGQGTRLTVV.

This clonotype was observed many times. The gene calls are TRBV3-1 and TRBJ2-7, with D perhaps matching TRBD1 (6 bases). Trimming removed 5 bases from V and 2 bases from J, with 13 bases in between. The germline V gene has CDR1 LGHDT and CDR2 YNNKEL (reference sequence). The CDR3 runs 14 residues. The CDR3 sequence: CASSSSRTAYEQYF. The CDR3 DNA reads TGTGCCAGCAGCAGTTCCCGGACAGCCTACGAGCAGTACTTC.

V usage is TRBV19 and J usage is TRBJ2-1; 14 nucleotides agree with TRBD2. The CDR3 totals 16 residues. Unmatched junction bases numbered 8, after V lost 5 bases and J lost 8 bases. Germline loops: CDR1 LNHDA, CDR2 SQIVND (reference sequence). CDR3 region: CASSQTSGRALYEQFF. CDR3 coding DNA: TGTGCCAGTAGTCAGACTAGCGGGAGGGCCTTATATGAGCAGTTCTTC.

This clonotype was detected many times. CDR3 in amino acids: CATSDSQSTGVGTDTQYF. The CDR3 DNA sequence: TGTGCCACCAGTGATTCCCAATCGACAGGGGTGGGCACAGATACGCAGTATTTT. V and J are TRBV24-1 and TRBJ2-3; 8 bases match TRBD1. CDR1 KGHDR and CDR2 SFDVKD come from the germline V gene. This CDR3 contains 18 residues. Unmatched junction bases numbered 10, after V lost 2 bases and J lost 1 base.

CDR3 loop: CASSERAANEKLFF. CDR3 coding DNA: TGTGCCAGCAGCGAGAGGGCAGCTAATGAAAAACTGTTTTTT. V usage is TRBV25-1 and J usage is TRBJ1-4; the D is unclear. From germline, CDR1 is MGHDK and CDR2 SYGVNS. CDR3 size: 14 residues. Deletions cut 6 bases from V and 3 bases from J, with 11 bases between. Full variable domain (outside the CDR3, taken from reference TRBV25-1 and TRBJ1-4): EADIYQTPRYLVIGTGKKITLECSQTMGHDKMYWYQQDPGMELHLIHYSYGVNSTEKGDLSSESTVSRIRTEHFPLTLESARPSHTSQYLCASSERAANEKLFFGSGTQLSVL.

The sample holds a few counts of this clonotype. This chain uses TRBV29-1 with TRBJ1-1, with 7 bases lining up with TRBD1. The CDR3 runs to 13 residues. V trimming: 7 bases; J trimming: 1 base; junction bases outside the gene matches: 6. CDR1 is SQVTM, CDR2 ANQGSEA, per germline. CDR3 loop: CSAIRGRNTEAFF. The CDR3 coding sequence is TGCAGCGCTATAAGGGGGCGGAACACTGAAGCTTTCTTT.

This clonotype appeared a few times. V gene TRBV5-8 combines with J gene TRBJ1-1; weak D call: TRBD1 (5 bases). Germline V lookup: CDR1 SGHTS, CDR2 YDEGEE. The CDR3 has 15 amino acids. Trimming cost V 4 bases and J 4 bases, with 17 bases left between them. The CDR3 reads CASSLPPPTGTEAFF. The CDR3 coding sequence is TGTGCCAGCAGCCTCCCACCACCTACAGGCACTGAAGCTTTCTTT.

This clonotype showed up many times. The gene calls are TRBV14 and TRBJ2-2; D assignment may be TRBD1 or TRBD2 (5 bases each). The V gene's germline CDR1 is SGHDN and CDR2 FVKESK. The CDR3 is made up of 14 amino acids. V lost 0 bases, J lost 9 bases, and 11 bases lay in between. The CDR3 loop reads CASSQDLGDRELFF. The CDR3 DNA sequence: TGTGCCAGCAGCCAAGATTTAGGGGACCGGGAGCTGTTTTTT.

The genes are TRBV7-8 and TRBJ2-2; 9 positions match TRBD2. The J segment lost 1 base and the V segment lost 6 bases, leaving 6 bases of the junction unmatched. The CDR3 has 16 amino acids. Germline lookup yields CDR1 SGHVS and CDR2 FQNEAQ. In DNA, the CDR3 is TGTGCCAGCAGTGTCCTGACTAGCGGGAACACCGGGGAGCTGTTTTTT. As protein: CASSVLTSGNTGELFF.

This clonotype was recorded many times. The J gene is TRBJ2-1, the V gene TRBV2; D remains ambiguous. The germline V gene encodes CDR1 SNHLY and CDR2 FYNNEI. This CDR3 has 13 residues. The germline V and J ends were trimmed by 7 bases and 5 bases, with 12 bases remaining between them. CDR3 DNA: TGTGCCAGCATTGGGCAGGAACACAATGAGCAGTTCTTC. Protein product: CASIGQEHNEQFF.

The sample holds a few counts of this clonotype. The chain combines TRBV19 with TRBJ1-4; 7 bases map to TRBD1. The length of the CDR3 is 14 residues. The junction had 12 bases not matched to a gene; V was cut back by 7 bases and J by 10 bases. Looked up from germline, CDR1 is LNHDA and CDR2 is SQIVND (reference sequence). CDR3 protein: CASMGEAQGGKLFF. The CDR3 DNA follows: TGTGCCAGTATGGGAGAGGCGCAGGGGGGAAAACTGTTTTTT.

CDR3 sequence reads: CASLIGPSPGKETQYF. CDR3 bases: TGTGCCAGCCTCATAGGGCCCTCACCCGGGAAAGAGACCCAGTACTTC. The chain combines TRBV6-4 with TRBJ2-5, with D possibly TRBD2 on 5 matching bases. The CDR3 loop spans 16 amino acids. The ends were cut back, 8 bases at V and 3 bases at J, with 22 bases in the middle. Looked up from germline, CDR1 is MRHNA and CDR2 is SNTAGT.

This clonotype was seen a few times. The chain links TRBV6-1 to TRBJ2-1; D possibly corresponds to TRBD1 (5 bases). The CDR3 consists of 13 residues. Germline assignment: CDR1 MNHNS and CDR2 SASEGT. Trimming took 8 bases from V and 4 from J, leaving 12 bases between them. The CDR3 reads CASETEIYNEQFF. CDR3 DNA: TGTGCCAGCGAGACAGAAATTTACAATGAGCAGTTCTTC.

A word on this clonotype: The junction shows a germline mismatch at one end, possibly a read error. V and J are TRBV6-2 or TRBV6-3 and TRBJ1-2, with 7 nucleotides matching TRBD1. The CDR3 spans 14 residues. Per germline, CDR1 MNHEY and CDR2 SVGEGT. CDR3 residues: CASSSGTEILSYAF. The CDR3 coding sequence is TGTGCCAGCAGTTCCGGGACAGAGATTTTGAGCTACGCCTTC.

This clonotype came up a few times. The DNA of the CDR3 is TGTGCCACCAGTGATGCACAGGGGTCCTCCTACAATGAGCAGTTCTTC. Amino acid sequence: CATSDAQGSSYNEQFF. V gene TRBV24-1 combines with J gene TRBJ2-1; 7 nucleotides match TRBD1. The CDR3 has 16 residues. Germline trimming cut 3 bases from V and 0 bases from J; bases unmatched to any gene: 4. Germline CDR1 and CDR2: KGHDR and SFDVKD.

This clonotype was detected many times. This chain joins TRBV7-9 and TRBJ2-1; D unresolved. The CDR3 extends over 16 amino acids. Germline V gene data show CDR1 as SEHNR and CDR2 as FQNEAQ (reference sequence). Trimming left V 5 bases short and J 1 base short, with 15 bases between. CDR3 bases: TGTGCCAGCAGCCCTCAACACGAAGCGTCCTACAATGAGCAGTTCTTC. Encoded protein: CASSPQHEASYNEQFF. The whole variable domain, remainder taken from reference TRBV7-9 and TRBJ2-1, is DTGVSQNPRHKITKRGQNVTFRCDPISEHNRLYWYRQTLGQGPEFLTYFQNEAQLEKSRLLSDRFSAERPKGSFSTLEIQRTEQGDSAMYLCASSPQHEASYNEQFFGPGTRLTVL.

This clonotype came up many times. The gene calls are TRBV28 and TRBJ1-5, with 7 bases aligning to TRBD1. From germline, CDR1 is MDHEN and CDR2 SYDVKM. The junction had 10 bases not matched to a gene; V was cut back by 3 bases and J by 5 bases. The CDR3 covers 16 residues. The CDR3 here is CASSLRRGLRDQPQHF. In DNA, the CDR3 is TGTGCCAGCAGTTTGAGGAGGGGGCTGCGCGATCAGCCCCAGCATTTT.

This clonotype has only a few counts. V is TRBV9 and J is TRBJ2-2; D not certain. CDR1 and CDR2 from the germline V gene are SGDLS and YYNGEE. The V end lost 4 bases, the J end lost 7 bases, and 17 bases lay between the germline ends. This CDR3 is built from 15 residues. CDR3 nucleotide sequence: TGTGCCAGCAGCCCCCAGGCGTCTTGGGGCGGGGAGCTGTTTTTT. This translates into CASSPQASWGGELFF.

The chain recombines TRBV7-9 with TRBJ1-6, with 11 bases aligning to TRBD1. CDR3 length equals 16 residues. J lost 6 bases, V lost 8 bases, and 9 bases had no gene match. Germline assignment: CDR1 SEHNR and CDR2 FQNEAQ (reference sequence). Written as DNA, the CDR3 is TGTGCCAGCGGCTACGGACAGGGGGCAGTTAATTCACCCCTCCACTTT. It codes for CASGYGQGAVNSPLHF.

This clonotype turned up a few times. The rearrangement links TRBV20-1 to TRBJ1-2; 7 bases are a match to TRBD1. There are 14 residues in the CDR3. CDR1 is DFQATT and CDR2 is SNEGSKA in the germline V gene (reference sequence). V lost 6 bases, J lost 5 bases, and 12 bases stayed unmatched. The CDR3 reads CSALGQQLPYGYTF. The CDR3 DNA reads TGCAGTGCCCTGGGACAGCAGCTACCGTATGGCTACACCTTC.

This clonotype turned up a few times. J is TRBJ2-5 and V is TRBV12-5, with D tentatively TRBD2 (5 bases). From germline, CDR1 is LGHNT and CDR2 FRNRAP. Trimming removed 0 bases from V and 1 base from J, with 6 bases in between. CDR3 length: 14 residues. The CDR3 protein is CASGLVSGQETQYF. The CDR3 coding sequence is TGTGCTAGTGGTTTGGTAAGCGGCCAAGAGACCCAGTACTTC.

Ten or more counts support this clonotype. The CDR3 loop is CAWSPGQGNQPQHF. The DNA of the CDR3 is TGTGCCTGGAGTCCGGGACAGGGAAATCAGCCCCAGCATTTT. The gene calls are TRBV30 and TRBJ1-5; 9 bases are a match to TRBD1. The CDR3 length is 14 residues. Trimming removed 2 bases from V and 4 bases from J; junction bases left unmatched: 3. CDR1 GTSNPN and CDR2 SVGIG come from the germline V gene (reference sequence).

This rearrangement joins TRBV28 to TRBJ1-3; perhaps TRBD1 as D (5 bases). Per germline, CDR1 MDHEN and CDR2 SYDVKM. The ends were cut back, 5 bases at V and 4 bases at J, with 9 bases in the middle. CDR3 length: 13 amino acids. CDR3 nucleotide sequence: TGTGCCAGCAGTATTCAGGGAGGAAACACCATATATTTT. The encoded protein is CASSIQGGNTIYF.

This clonotype was counted many times. The chain joins TRBV28 to TRBJ2-5; 11 nucleotides agree with TRBD1. The ends lost 5 bases at V and 5 bases at J; junction bases unmatched: 10. This CDR3 is 16 amino acids long. From germline, CDR1 is MDHEN and CDR2 SYDVKM. CDR3 residues: CASSDRDRGAWETQYF. The CDR3, as DNA: TGTGCCAGCAGTGACCGGGACAGGGGGGCTTGGGAGACCCAGTACTTC. The entire variable domain, with the rest obtained from reference TRBV28 and TRBJ2-5, is as follows: DVKVTQSSRYLVKRTGEKVFLECVQDMDHENMFWYRQDPGLGLRLIYFSYDVKMKEKGDIPEGYSVSREKKERFSLILESASTNQTSMYLCASSDRDRGAWETQYFGPGTRLLVL.

This clonotype was observed at least ten times. The chain is built from TRBV30 and TRBJ1-4; possible D gene TRBD1, 5 bases. The CDR3 extends over 13 amino acids. The V end lost 3 bases, the J end lost 4 bases, and 9 bases lay between the germline ends. Germline V gene lookup returns CDR1 GTSNPN and CDR2 SVGIG (reference sequence). The CDR3, as DNA: TGTGCCTGGAGCGGGGACTATAATGAAAAACTGTTTTTT. Its translation is CAWSGDYNEKLFF.

Only a few counts were recorded for this clonotype. The chain carries TRBV6-1 and TRBJ2-5, with D possibly TRBD2 on 5 matching bases. Germline V gene sequence: CDR1 MNHNS, CDR2 SASEGT. Trimming took off 1 base at V and 0 bases at J, with 9 bases between the two ends. The CDR3 is 15 amino acids. CDR3 amino acids: CASSEGTGYQETQYF. The DNA of the CDR3 is TGTGCCAGCAGTGAAGGGACTGGGTACCAAGAGACCCAGTACTTC.

This clonotype occurred many times. The chain employs TRBV3-1 and TRBJ1-2, with D hard to call. This CDR3 has 15 amino acids. CDR1 and CDR2 (germline): LGHDT, YNNKEL (reference sequence). Trimming stripped 2 bases from V and 4 bases from J, with 14 bases between. The CDR3 is CASSQTFNEGYGYTF. CDR3 sequence (DNA): TGTGCCAGCAGCCAAACCTTCAACGAAGGCTATGGCTACACCTTC.

The chain employs TRBV6-1 and TRBJ2-1, with 8 bases that match TRBD2. V shed 2 bases, J shed 3 bases, and the junction held 3 bases outside the gene matches. CDR1 and CDR2 from the germline V gene are MNHNS and SASEGT. This CDR3 contains 15 residues. The CDR3 here is CASSERLAGYNEQFF. CDR3 sequence (DNA): TGTGCCAGCAGTGAAAGGCTAGCGGGCTACAATGAGCAGTTCTTC.